The sequence of this TCR beta chain was determined in a study of OX40 agonist ivuxolimab in advanced cancers. Looking at the study overall: It was ivuxolimab, an agonistic anti-OX40 (CD134) antibody, that patients were treated with. Two patients with cutaneous melanoma and one with hepatocellular carcinoma, three in total, showed partial responses. General study points: Blood T cells, both CD4+ and CD8+, expanded clonally by week 6 at 0.1 to 3.0 mg/kg.

Only in-frame clones appear in the TCRdb table, and some are missing; sequencing was by immunoSEQ multiplex PCR. Of about 92,000 clones in the sample, about nine tenths were seen once. Regarding this clone: Its antigen is currently unknown.

CDR3 size: 14 residues. CDR1 and CDR2 from the germline V gene are SGHKS and YYEKEE (reference sequence). V was trimmed by 0 bases and J by 0 bases, leaving 4 bases between them. The clonotype was recovered from an adult with an advanced solid tumor such as melanoma, head and neck, liver or kidney cancer. The chain is built from TRBV5-5 and TRBJ1-3; no clear D gene. Sequencing used CD4+ or CD8+ T cells sorted from blood, obtained in a trial of the OX40 agonist ivuxolimab. The CDR3 region is CASSLARSGNTIYF. CDR3 nucleotides: TGTGCCAGCAGCTTGGCTCGCTCTGGAAACACCATATATTTT.